This T cell receptor (beta chain) was captured in a study of cytomegalovirus exposure and HLA in healthy donors. The PCR had 60 Vbeta and 13 Jbeta primers. Sequenced by immunoSEQ multiplex PCR; TCRdb stores in-frame clones only, minus some. The sample shows 120,000 to 150,000 clones, about three quarters of them seen only once. This clone occurred once. The V and J ends lost 5 bases and 0 bases, in that order; junction bases with no gene match: 4. The CDR3 extends over 14 amino acids. Germline CDR1 SGHVS, CDR2 FQNEAQ. This TCR came from a man aged 40-55 years in good health and CMV-seropositive. J is TRBJ2-7 and V is TRBV7-8, with 7 bases lining up with TRBD1. Sequenced input: PBMCs. CDR3 DNA sequence: TGTGCCAGCAGCCCACGACAGGGCTCCTACGAGCAGTACTTC. Residues: CASSPRQGSYEQYF.